These T cell receptor beta chains were read from a single sample in a study of blood T cell repertoires in COVID-19. Sequencing used immunoSEQ multiplex PCR; TCRdb keeps in-frame clones, though not all of them. The repertoire has roughly 90,000 clones, approximately 80% of them found once; the top ten carry approximately 15%. Sequenced material: peripheral blood. These TCRs come from a human donor in a cohort sampled during active COVID-19. Each CDR3 is given with its conserved first and last residue. D genes are given only for firm matches. Rows may omit the clone size; those that give it use once, few, many or a size class.

>-|TRBJ1-3|TRBV3-1/TRBV3-2|-
CASSQDLRGIASSGNTIYF
TGTGCCAGCAGCCAAGATCTAAGGGGGATTGCTAGCTCTGGAAACACCATATATTTT
>-|TRBJ2-1|TRBV11-2|-
CASSLAGGNEQFF
TGTGCCAGCAGCTTAGCAGGAGGGAATGAGCAGTTCTTC
>-|TRBJ1-2|TRBV24-1|TRBD1
CATSDTDRGDGYTF
TGTGCCACCAGTGACACGGACAGGGGAGATGGCTACACCTTC
>-|TRBJ1-1|TRBV5-1|-
CASSLTGGVPEAFF
TGCGCCAGCAGCTTGACCGGAGGGGTTCCAGAAGCTTTCTTT
>-|TRBJ2-3|TRBV7-9|TRBD2
CASSFGGVYTDTQYF
TGTGCCAGCAGCTTCGGGGGGGTATACACAGATACGCAGTATTTT
>-|TRBJ2-1|TRBV7-2|TRBD2
CASSSTGTSGTHEQFF
TGTGCCAGCAGCTCAACCGGGACTAGCGGGACCCATGAGCAGTTCTTC
>-|TRBJ2-1|TRBV5-5|TRBD2
CASAGASGSYTYNEQFF
TGTGCCAGCGCCGGGGCTAGCGGGAGTTATACCTACAATGAGCAGTTCTTC
>-|TRBJ2-6|TRBV19|-
CASSIGVGANVLTF
TGTGCCAGTAGTATAGGAGTTGGGGCCAACGTCCTGACTTTC
>once|TRBJ2-5|TRBV27|-
CASTQRGGFEAETQYF
TGTGCCAGCACCCAAAGGGGGGGCTTCGAAGCGGAGACCCAGTACTTC
>-|TRBJ1-5|TRBV6-5|TRBD1
CASKQGAEDQPQHF
TGTGCCAGCAAACAGGGGGCGGAGGATCAGCCCCAGCATTTT
>-|TRBJ2-5|TRBV7-6|-
CASSSGLVGRETQYF
TGTGCCAGCAGCTCAGGCTTAGTGGGTCGGGAGACCCAGTACTTC
>-|TRBJ2-4|TRBV3-1/TRBV3-2|-
CASSQGGVVKNIQYF
TGTGCCAGCAGCCAAGGGGGCGTGGTCAAAAACATTCAGTACTTC
>-|TRBJ2-3|TRBV3-1/TRBV3-2|TRBD2
CASSPRWSSGSADTQYF
TGTGCCAGCAGCCCTCGTTGGTCTAGCGGGAGCGCAGATACGCAGTATTTT
>-|TRBJ1-1|TRBV29-1|-
CSVARGMGNTEAFF
TGCAGCGTTGCGCGGGGGATGGGGAACACTGAAGCTTTCTTT
>-|TRBJ2-4|TRBV28|-
CASNREAKNIQYF
TGTGCCAGCAACCGGGAGGCCAAAAACATTCAGTACTTC
>-|TRBJ2-7|TRBV10-3|TRBD2
CAIRGTSGSGQYF
TGTGCCATCAGGGGGACTAGCGGGTCGGGGCAGTACTTC
>-|TRBJ2-5|TRBV1|-
CTSSRPPWGGQETQYF
TGCACCAGCAGCCGACCTCCCTGGGGAGGGCAAGAGACCCAGTACTTC
>-|TRBJ1-6|TRBV18|-
CASSPSFVGDTDNSPLHF
TGTGCCAGCTCACCTTCCTTCGTTGGGGACACGGATAATTCACCCCTCCACTTT
>-|TRBJ1-6|TRBV15|-
CATSTNSGDANLHF
TGTGCCACCAGCACCAATTCGGGGGACGCCAATCTCCACTTT
>-|TRBJ1-5|TRBV2|-
CASSWAFSNQPQHF
TGTGCCAGCAGCTGGGCCTTTAGCAATCAGCCCCAGCATTTT
>-|TRBJ1-2|TRBV28|-
CASSQQVTYGYTF
TGTGCCAGCAGCCAACAGGTAACCTATGGCTACACCTTC
>-|TRBJ2-7|TRBV7-6|TRBD2
CASSRTSGTDYEQYF
TGTGCCAGCAGTAGGACTAGCGGAACGGACTACGAGCAGTACTTC
>few|TRBJ1-1|TRBV28|TRBD1
CASSDRDRGLNTEAFF
TGTGCCAGCAGTGACCGGGACAGGGGTCTGAACACTGAAGCTTTCTTT
>-|TRBJ1-5|TRBV7-8|-
CASSRQANQPQHF
TGTGCCAGCAGCAGACAGGCAAATCAGCCCCAGCATTTT
>-|TRBJ2-3|TRBV7-6|TRBD2
CASSPTAGGTDTQYF
TGTGCCAGCAGCCCCACAGCGGGGGGCACCGATACGCAGTATTTT
>-|TRBJ2-6|TRBV19|TRBD1
CASSGPGQGISGANVLTF
TGTGCCAGTAGTGGCCCGGGACAGGGCATCTCTGGGGCCAACGTCCTGACTTTC
>few|TRBJ2-7|TRBV14|-
CASRHGNVPYEQYF
TGTGCCAGCAGACACGGGAACGTTCCTTACGAGCAGTACTTC
>few|TRBJ1-1|TRBV9|-
CASSTPGGARAFF
TGTGCCAGCAGCACCCCGGGGGGGGCTCGAGCTTTCTTT
>few|TRBJ2-3|TRBV30|TRBD2
CAWTGLAGTSTDTQYF
TGTGCCTGGACTGGGCTAGCGGGGACCAGCACAGATACGCAGTATTTT
>-|TRBJ1-1|TRBV18|-
CASSQGTQNTEAFF
TGTGCCAGCTCACAGGGGACACAAAACACTGAAGCTTTCTTT
>-|TRBJ1-2|TRBV6-5|-
CASSSPGGIYGYTF
TGTGCCAGCAGTTCTCCGGGGGGCATCTATGGCTACACCTTC
>-|TRBJ1-6|TRBV27|-
CASSQQGNSPLHF
TGTGCCAGCAGTCAACAGGGTAATTCACCCCTCCACTTT
>-|TRBJ2-5|TRBV7-2|-
CASSFFGETQYF
TGTGCCAGCAGCTTCTTCGGTGAGACCCAGTACTTC
>-|TRBJ2-7|TRBV20-1|-
CSARVYEQYF
TGCAGTGCCCGGGTTTACGAGCAGTACTTC
>-|TRBJ2-3|TRBV28|TRBD2
CASSLPGLAGGAQYF
TGTGCCAGCAGTTTACCGGGACTAGCGGGAGGTGCGCAGTATTTT
>-|TRBJ2-4|TRBV15|TRBD1
CATSRGPGQGRNIQYF
TGTGCCACCAGCAGAGGACCGGGACAGGGAAGGAACATTCAGTACTTC
>-|TRBJ2-3|TRBV4-1|TRBD1
CASSQLSGTGGTDTQYF
TGCGCCAGCAGCCAACTCTCCGGGACAGGGGGCACAGATACGCAGTATTTT
>-|TRBJ1-2|TRBV28|-
CASSLISRGPGYTF
TGTGCCAGCAGTTTAATTTCACGAGGGCCTGGCTACACCTTC
>-|TRBJ2-1|TRBV3-1/TRBV3-2|TRBD2
CASSWRENNEQFF
TGTGCCAGCAGTTGGCGGGAGAACAATGAGCAGTTCTTC
>-|TRBJ1-2|TRBV19|-
CASSISRGRFDGYTF
TGTGCCAGTAGTATCTCGCGGGGGCGCTTCGATGGCTACACCTTC
>-|TRBJ2-7|TRBV6-5|TRBD2
CASSYWGGAYEQYF
TGTGCCAGCAGTTACTGGGGGGGAGCCTACGAGCAGTACTTC
>-|TRBJ1-6|TRBV2|-
CASVTLSVSPLHF
TGTGCCAGCGTTACCCTGTCAGTTTCACCCCTCCACTTT
>-|TRBJ1-1|TRBV5-1|TRBD1
CASSWDSGTEAFF
TGCGCCAGCAGCTGGGACAGCGGAACTGAAGCTTTCTTT
>-|TRBJ2-7|TRBV28|-
CASSPAGIYEQYF
TGTGCCAGCAGTCCCGCGGGAATCTACGAGCAGTACTTC
>-|TRBJ2-5|TRBV6-5|TRBD2
CASTPATSIWQTQYF
TGTGCCAGCACCCCCGCGACTAGCATTTGGCAGACCCAGTACTTC
>-|TRBJ2-5|TRBV5-4|TRBD2
CASSFGVAGNQETQYF
TGTGCCAGCAGCTTTGGGGTAGCGGGTAACCAAGAGACCCAGTACTTC
>-|TRBJ1-4|TRBV18|TRBD1
CASSPDRAAREKLFF
TGTGCCAGCTCGCCCGACAGGGCCGCACGGGAAAAACTGTTTTTT
>-|TRBJ2-5|TRBV7-2|TRBD2
CASSLGGRGETQYF
TGTGCCAGCAGCTTAGGCGGGAGGGGAGAGACCCAGTACTTC
>few|TRBJ2-3|TRBV11-3|TRBD2
CASSLAAGSTDTQYF
TGTGCCAGCAGCTTAGCAGCGGGGAGCACAGATACGCAGTATTTT
>-|TRBJ2-1|TRBV7-6|TRBD1
CASSSERTGLYNEQFF
TGTGCCAGCAGCTCGGAACGGACAGGGCTTTACAATGAGCAGTTCTTC
>-|TRBJ1-6|TRBV30|TRBD1
CAYTGAPGNSPLHF
TGTGCCTACACAGGGGCCCCGGGCAATTCACCCCTCCACTTT
>few|TRBJ2-1|TRBV4-1|-
CASSQGPQQFF
TGCGCCAGCAGCCAAGGGCCTCAGCAGTTCTTC
>many|TRBJ2-3|TRBV18|TRBD2
CASWSGSGTDTQYF
TGTGCCAGTTGGAGCGGGAGTGGCACAGATACGCAGTATTTT
>once|TRBJ2-7|TRBV10-3|TRBD2
CATSLLAAYYEQYF
TGTGCCACCTCTCTACTAGCGGCGTACTACGAGCAGTACTTC
>-|TRBJ1-5|TRBV28|TRBD1
CASSFHKLRQGAQPQHF
TGTGCCAGCAGTTTCCACAAACTCAGACAGGGGGCCCAGCCCCAGCATTTT